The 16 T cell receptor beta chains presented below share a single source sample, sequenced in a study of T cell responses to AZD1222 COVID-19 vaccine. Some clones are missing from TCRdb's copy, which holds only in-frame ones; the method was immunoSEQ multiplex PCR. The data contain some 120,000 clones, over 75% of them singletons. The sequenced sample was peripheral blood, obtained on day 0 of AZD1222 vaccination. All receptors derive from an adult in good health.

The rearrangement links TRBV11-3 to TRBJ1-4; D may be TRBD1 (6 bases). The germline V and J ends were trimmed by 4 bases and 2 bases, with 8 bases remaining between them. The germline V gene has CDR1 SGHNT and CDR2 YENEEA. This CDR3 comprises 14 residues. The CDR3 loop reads CASSSGETNEKLFF. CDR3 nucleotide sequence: TGTGCCAGCAGCTCAGGGGAGACTAATGAAAAACTGTTTTTT.

The CDR3 bases are TGCGCCAGCAGCCAAGTAGGAACAGAGACCCAGTACTTC. As protein: CASSQVGTETQYF. V and J are TRBV4-1 and TRBJ2-5; D remains ambiguous. The ends were cut back, 1 base at V and 4 bases at J, with 7 bases in the middle. The CDR3 totals 13 residues. The germline V gene encodes CDR1 MGHRA and CDR2 YSYEKL.

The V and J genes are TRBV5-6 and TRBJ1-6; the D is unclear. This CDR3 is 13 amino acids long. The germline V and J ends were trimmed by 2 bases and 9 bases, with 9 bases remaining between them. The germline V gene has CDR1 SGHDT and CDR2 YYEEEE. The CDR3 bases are TGTGCCAGCAGCTTTGCTACGGGTTCACCCCTCCACTTT. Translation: CASSFATGSPLHF.

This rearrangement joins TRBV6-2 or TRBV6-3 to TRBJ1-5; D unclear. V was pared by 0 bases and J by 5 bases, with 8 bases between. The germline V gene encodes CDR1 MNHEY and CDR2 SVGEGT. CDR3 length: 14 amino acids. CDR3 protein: CASSYSSDDQPQHF. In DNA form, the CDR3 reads TGTGCCAGCAGTTACTCGAGTGACGATCAGCCCCAGCATTTT.

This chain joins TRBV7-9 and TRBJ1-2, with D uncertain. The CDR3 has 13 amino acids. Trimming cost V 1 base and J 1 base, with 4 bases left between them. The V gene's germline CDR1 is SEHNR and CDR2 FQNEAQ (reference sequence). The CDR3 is CASSLGDNYGYTF. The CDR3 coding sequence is TGTGCCAGCAGCTTAGGAGATAACTATGGCTACACCTTC. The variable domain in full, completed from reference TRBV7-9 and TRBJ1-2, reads DTGVSQNPRHKITKRGQNVTFRCDPISEHNRLYWYRQTLGQGPEFLTYFQNEAQLEKSRLLSDRFSAERPKGSFSTLEIQRTEQGDSAMYLCASSLGDNYGYTFGSGTRLTVV.

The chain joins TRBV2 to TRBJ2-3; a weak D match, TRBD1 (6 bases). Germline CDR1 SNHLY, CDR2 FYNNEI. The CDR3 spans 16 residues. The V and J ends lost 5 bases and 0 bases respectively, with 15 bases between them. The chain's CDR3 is CASSPVKGQSTDTQYF. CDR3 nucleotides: TGTGCCAGCAGTCCAGTAAAAGGACAGAGCACAGATACGCAGTATTTT.

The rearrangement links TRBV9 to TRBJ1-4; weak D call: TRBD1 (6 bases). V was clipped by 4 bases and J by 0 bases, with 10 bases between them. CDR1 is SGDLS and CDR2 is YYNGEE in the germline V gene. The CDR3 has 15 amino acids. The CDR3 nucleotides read TGTGCCAGCAGCCCCCGGACAGCAACTAATGAAAAACTGTTTTTT. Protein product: CASSPRTATNEKLFF.

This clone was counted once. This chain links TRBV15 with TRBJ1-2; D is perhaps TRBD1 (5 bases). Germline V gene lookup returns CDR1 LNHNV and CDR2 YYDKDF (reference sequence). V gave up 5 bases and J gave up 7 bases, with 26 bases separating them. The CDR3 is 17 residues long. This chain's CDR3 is CATSSASGAPDGVGYTF. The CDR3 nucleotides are TGTGCCACCAGCTCAGCCTCTGGGGCTCCGGATGGGGTTGGCTACACCTTC.

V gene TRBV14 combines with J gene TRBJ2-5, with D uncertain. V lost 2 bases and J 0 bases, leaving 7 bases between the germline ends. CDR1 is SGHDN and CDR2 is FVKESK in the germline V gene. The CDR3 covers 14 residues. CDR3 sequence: CASSQQLNQETQYF. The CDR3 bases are TGTGCCAGCAGCCAACAACTCAACCAAGAGACCCAGTACTTC. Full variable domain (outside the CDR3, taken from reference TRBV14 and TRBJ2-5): EAGVTQFPSHSVIEKGQTVTLRCDPISGHDNLYWYRRVMGKEIKFLLHFVKESKQDESGMPNNRFLAERTGGTYSTLKVQPAELEDSGVYFCASSQQLNQETQYFGPGTRLLVL.

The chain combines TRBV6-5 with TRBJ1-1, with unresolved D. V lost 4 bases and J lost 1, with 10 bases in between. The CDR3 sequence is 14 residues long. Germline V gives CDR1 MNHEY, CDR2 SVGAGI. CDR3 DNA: TGTGCCAGCAGTTCAACTCGAGGGAACACTGAAGCTTTCTTT. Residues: CASSSTRGNTEAFF.

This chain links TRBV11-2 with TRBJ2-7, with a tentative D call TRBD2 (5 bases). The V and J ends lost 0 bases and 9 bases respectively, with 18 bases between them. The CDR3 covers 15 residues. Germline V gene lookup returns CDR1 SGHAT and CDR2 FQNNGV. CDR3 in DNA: TGTGCCAGCAGCTTAGATGGTCCCTCGGGGTCAAGGCAGTACTTC. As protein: CASSLDGPSGSRQYF.

CDR3 residues: CASSPPGGGEQYF. CDR3 bases: TGTGCCAGCTCACCACCAGGGGGCGGCGAGCAGTACTTC. J is TRBJ2-7 and V is TRBV18; 7 nucleotides align to TRBD1. CDR3 length: 13 amino acids. J was trimmed by 6 bases and V by 0 bases; bases with no gene match: 2. From germline, CDR1 is KGHSH and CDR2 LQKENI.

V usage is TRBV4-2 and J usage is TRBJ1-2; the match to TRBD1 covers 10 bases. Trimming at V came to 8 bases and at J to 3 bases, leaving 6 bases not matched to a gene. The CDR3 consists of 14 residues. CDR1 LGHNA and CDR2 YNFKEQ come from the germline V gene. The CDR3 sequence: CASQPDRGDYGYTF. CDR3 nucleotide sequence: TGTGCCAGCCAACCGGACAGGGGGGACTATGGCTACACCTTC.

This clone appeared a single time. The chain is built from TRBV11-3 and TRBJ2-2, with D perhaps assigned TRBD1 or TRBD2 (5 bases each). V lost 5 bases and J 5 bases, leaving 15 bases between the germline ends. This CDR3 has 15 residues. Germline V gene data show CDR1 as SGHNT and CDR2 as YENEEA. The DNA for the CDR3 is TGTGCCAGCAGCCTGAGGACGGGACCAACCGGGGAGCTGTTTTTT. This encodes CASSLRTGPTGELFF.

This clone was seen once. As DNA, the CDR3 is TGTGCCAGCAGGCAGAACACTGAAGCTTTCTTT. Its translation is CASRQNTEAFF. This chain links TRBV6-5 with TRBJ1-1; D unresolved. CDR1 is MNHEY and CDR2 is SVGAGI in the germline V gene. This CDR3 contains 11 residues. The V end was cut by 6 bases, the J end by 1 base, with 3 bases between.

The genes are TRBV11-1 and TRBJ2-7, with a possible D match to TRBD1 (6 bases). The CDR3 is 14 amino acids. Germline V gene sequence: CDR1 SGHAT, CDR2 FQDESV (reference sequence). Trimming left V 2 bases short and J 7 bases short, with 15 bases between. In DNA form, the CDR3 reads TGTGCCAGCAGCTTAATATTGGGGGCTCGGGAGCAGTACTTC. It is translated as CASSLILGAREQYF.